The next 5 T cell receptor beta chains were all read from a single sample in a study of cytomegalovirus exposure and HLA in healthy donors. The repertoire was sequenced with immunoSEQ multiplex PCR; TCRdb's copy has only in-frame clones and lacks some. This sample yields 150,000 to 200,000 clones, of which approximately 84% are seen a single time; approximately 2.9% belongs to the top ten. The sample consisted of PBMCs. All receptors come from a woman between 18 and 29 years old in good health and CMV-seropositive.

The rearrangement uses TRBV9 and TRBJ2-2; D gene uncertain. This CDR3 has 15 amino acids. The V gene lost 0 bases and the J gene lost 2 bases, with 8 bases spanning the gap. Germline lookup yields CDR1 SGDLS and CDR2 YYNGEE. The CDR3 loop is CASSVVQINTGELFF. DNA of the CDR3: TGTGCCAGCAGCGTAGTACAGATAAACACCGGGGAGCTGTTTTTT. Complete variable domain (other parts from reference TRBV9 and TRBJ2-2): DSGVTQTPKHLITATGQRVTLRCSPRSGDLSVYWYQQSLDQGLQFLIQYYNGEERAKGNILERFSAQQFPDLHSELNLSSLELGDSALYFCASSVVQINTGELFFGEGSRLTVL.

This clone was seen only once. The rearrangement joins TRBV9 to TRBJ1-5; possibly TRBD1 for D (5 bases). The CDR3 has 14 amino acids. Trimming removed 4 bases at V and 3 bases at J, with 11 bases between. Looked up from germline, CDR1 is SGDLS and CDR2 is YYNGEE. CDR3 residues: CASSPGGNNQPQHF. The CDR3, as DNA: TGTGCCAGCAGCCCCGGGGGAAACAATCAGCCCCAGCATTTT. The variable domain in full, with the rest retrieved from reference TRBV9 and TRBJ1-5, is DSGVTQTPKHLITATGQRVTLRCSPRSGDLSVYWYQQSLDQGLQFLIQYYNGEERAKGNILERFSAQQFPDLHSELNLSSLELGDSALYFCASSPGGNNQPQHFGDGTRLSIL.

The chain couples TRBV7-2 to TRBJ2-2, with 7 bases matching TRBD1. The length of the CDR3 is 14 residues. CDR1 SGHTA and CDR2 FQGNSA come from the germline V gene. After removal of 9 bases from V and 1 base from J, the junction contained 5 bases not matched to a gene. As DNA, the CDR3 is TGTGCCAGTATGGGACAGCAGAACACCGGGGAGCTGTTTTTT. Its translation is CASMGQQNTGELFF. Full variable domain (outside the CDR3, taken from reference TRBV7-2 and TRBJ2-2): GAGVSQSPSNKVTEKGKDVELRCDPISGHTALYWYRQSLGQGLEFLIYFQGNSAPDKSGLPSDRFSAERTGGSVSTLTIQRTQQEDSAVYLCASMGQQNTGELFFGEGSRLTVL.

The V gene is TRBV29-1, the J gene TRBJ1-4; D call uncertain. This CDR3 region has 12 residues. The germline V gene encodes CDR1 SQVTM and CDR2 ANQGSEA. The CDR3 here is CGGWREGEKLFF. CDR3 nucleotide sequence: TGCGGCGGCTGGAGGGAGGGAGAAAAACTGTTTTTT.

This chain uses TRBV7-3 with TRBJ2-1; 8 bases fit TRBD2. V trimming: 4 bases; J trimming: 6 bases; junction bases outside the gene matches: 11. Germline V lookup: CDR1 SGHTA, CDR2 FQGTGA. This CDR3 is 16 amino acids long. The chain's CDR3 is CASSSAGGQLLNEQFF. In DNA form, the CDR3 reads TGTGCCAGCAGCTCCGCGGGAGGACAGCTTCTCAATGAGCAGTTCTTC.